This T cell receptor beta chain was identified in a study of shared clonotypes between healthy human individuals. In the study overall: Sampling drew on donors who were two women and a few men aged 18 to 49.

In the study's own analysis: Filtering of immunoSEQ junctional sequences could not match full-length read filtering. Assay: immunoSEQ multiplex PCR; the TCRdb copy retains only in-frame clones and omits some. V, J and clone size are taken as reported in that table, and D and trimming were inferred from the DNA itself. This sample has around 2,100,000 clones, with over 85% found just once. The naive CD8 population came from CD45RO-negative cells selected for CCR7, without terminally differentiated effector memory CD45RA+ cells. The junction had 11 bases not matched to a gene; V was cut back by 2 bases and J by 5 bases. The CDR3 sequence is 18 residues long. Per the germline V gene, CDR1 is WSHSY and CDR2 is SAAADI.

This clonotype originated in a man aged 18 to 30 in good health. The chain has TRBV10-2 and TRBJ2-5; 13 bases agree with TRBD2. Sequenced: naive CD8+ T cells sorted from blood. The CDR3 here is CASSEPRTSGRAWETQYF. The DNA for the CDR3 is TGCGCCAGCAGTGAGCCGAGAACTAGCGGGAGGGCCTGGGAGACCCAGTACTTC.